This is a list of T cell receptor beta chains from one sample in a study of shared clonotypes between healthy human individuals. Only in-frame clones appear in the TCRdb table, and some are missing; sequencing was by immunoSEQ multiplex PCR. Of millions of clones detected, around 93% appear once; the ten largest clones hold under 2%. Sequencing used naive CD8+ T cells from PBMCs. These receptors came from a man aged 18 to 35 in good health. Some clones in this sample may be carry-over from other donors' samples. Each CDR3 is given with its conserved first and last residue. A D gene is named only where the DNA matches it firmly. The size of a clone is reported for some rows only, either as once, few or many, or as a class for expanded clones.

TRBJ2-7	TRBV9	-	-	TGTGCCAGCAGCGCCGACGGGGGTAGCGGTTACGAGCAGTACTTC	CASSADGGSGYEQYF
TRBJ1-5	TRBV6-1	-	-	TGTGCCAGCAGTGAAAGTATGGGGGCCAATCAGCCCCAGCATTTT	CASSESMGANQPQHF
TRBJ2-3	TRBV15	-	-	TGTGCCACCAGCAAAAAGAGTAGCGTTGGCACAGATACGCAGTATTTT	CATSKKSSVGTDTQYF
TRBJ1-1	TRBV28	-	-	TGTGCCAGCAGTTTCGACCCAAACACTGAAGCTTTCTTT	CASSFDPNTEAFF
TRBJ2-4	TRBV27	-	-	TGTGCCAGCAGTTTAAAGGGGACAGGTCTCGGGAGGGCCAAAAACATTCAGTACTTC	CASSLKGTGLGRAKNIQYF
TRBJ2-1	TRBV27	-	-	TGTGCCAGCAGACAGGGTGGCGGATTATACAATGAGCAGTTCTTC	CASRQGGGLYNEQFF
TRBJ2-1	TRBV11-3	-	TRBD2	TGTGCCAGCAGCTCTAGCGGGAGCTCCTACAATGAGCAGTTCTTC	CASSSSGSSYNEQFF
TRBJ2-7	TRBV27	-	TRBD2	TGTGCCAGCAGTCTCAGACTAGCGGGAGGGCTCTACGAGCAGTACTTC	CASSLRLAGGLYEQYF
TRBJ2-2	TRBV28	-	-	TGTGCCAGCAGTTCCTACACCGGGGAGCTGTTTTTT	CASSSYTGELFF
TRBJ2-7	TRBV7-9	-	-	TGTGCCAGCAGCTTAGGCGGTCATACCATCTACGAGCAGTACTTC	CASSLGGHTIYEQYF
TRBJ2-5	TRBV9	-	-	TGTGCCAGCAGCGTCTATGGTGGGCCGGAGACCCAGTACTTC	CASSVYGGPETQYF
TRBJ1-2	TRBV7-9	once	-	TGTGCCAGCAGCTCCCATAACTATGGCTACACCTTC	CASSSHNYGYTF
TRBJ1-3	TRBV5-1	-	TRBD1	TGCGCCAGCAGCCTACGACAGGGAAGCTCTGGAAACACCATATATTTT	CASSLRQGSSGNTIYF
TRBJ2-2	TRBV9	-	TRBD1	TGTGCCAGCAGCGACAGGGGAAGCACCGGGGAGCTGTTTTTT	CASSDRGSTGELFF
TRBJ1-5	TRBV2	-	-	TGTGCCAGCAGTTTTAAAGGGCTCAATCAGCCCCAGCATTTT	CASSFKGLNQPQHF
TRBJ2-7	TRBV5-1	-	TRBD2	TGCGCCAGCAGCTTGACGCCGAATCGCGGGAGCTACGAGCAGTACTTC	CASSLTPNRGSYEQYF
TRBJ2-7	TRBV7-9	-	TRBD1	TGTGCCAGCAGCACAACAGGGGGATTCTACGAGCAGTACTTC	CASSTTGGFYEQYF
TRBJ2-7	TRBV7-2	-	-	TGTGCCAGCAGCTTAGTAGACGGGGGAACCTACGAGCAGTACTTC	CASSLVDGGTYEQYF
TRBJ2-5	TRBV29-1	-	TRBD2	TGCAGCGTTGAAATGCTAGCGGGAGAGGTGGAGACCCAGTACTTC	CSVEMLAGEVETQYF
TRBJ2-1	TRBV6-6	-	TRBD1	TGTGCCAGCAGTTACGCAGGGGGCAGCTACAATGAGCAGTTCTTC	CASSYAGGSYNEQFF
TRBJ2-6	TRBV9	-	-	TGTGCCAGCAGCGTAGATTCTCCGGCCTCCCTAGCCAACGTCCTGACTTTC	CASSVDSPASLANVLTF
TRBJ1-1	TRBV21-1	once	-	TGTGCCAGCAGCAAAAGGGGGGCAGGGGGCAATACCCACACTGAAGCTTTCTTT	CASSKRGAGGNTHTEAFF
TRBJ2-1	TRBV13	-	TRBD1	TGTGCCAGCAGCGGACAGGGGACCGATGAGCAGTTCTTC	CASSGQGTDEQFF
TRBJ2-2	TRBV7-8	once	TRBD1	TGTGCCAGCAGCTTACAAGGGGACAGAGATACAACGAACACCGGGGAGCTGTTTTTT	CASSLQGDRDTTNTGELFF
TRBJ2-5	TRBV29-1	-	-	TGCAGCGTCCGCCGACCAGGCCCTCAAGAGACCCAGTACTTC	CSVRRPGPQETQYF
TRBJ1-2	TRBV4-2	-	TRBD1	TGTGCCGTCCACTCCCGGACAGGGTGGGACTATGGCTACACCTTC	CAVHSRTGWDYGYTF
TRBJ1-1	TRBV29-1	few	-	TGCAGCCCCGCCCCCGGGGAGAACACTGAAGCTTTCTTT	CSPAPGENTEAFF
TRBJ1-5	TRBV11-3	-	-	TGTGCCAGCAGCTATGGTGCGCCCCAGCATTTT	CASSYGAPQHF
TRBJ2-3	TRBV4-1	-	-	TGCGCCAGCAGCCAAGATATTAGCGGGACAGGAGATACGCAGTATTTT	CASSQDISGTGDTQYF
TRBJ2-1	TRBV5-6	-	-	TGTGCCAGCAGCCTCCCCCAACTATCCATTTTCAATGAGCAGTTCTTC	CASSLPQLSIFNEQFF
TRBJ2-7	TRBV10-1	-	TRBD2	TGCGCCAGCAGTGAGTATAGCGGGAACTACGAGCAGTACTTC	CASSEYSGNYEQYF
TRBJ2-3	TRBV10-2	-	-	TGCGCCAGCGGGCGGGGCACAGATACGCAGTATTTT	CASGRGTDTQYF
TRBJ2-7	TRBV27	-	TRBD2	TGTGCCAGCAGTTTAACCCCCCCTAGCGGGAGTTTGTACGAGCAGTACTTC	CASSLTPPSGSLYEQYF
TRBJ1-1	TRBV25-1	few	-	TGTGCCAGCAGTGTAGGTAGCACTGAAGCTTTCTTT	CASSVGSTEAFF
TRBJ2-7	TRBV27	-	TRBD1	TGTGCCAGCAGTTCCATCGGGACAGGCTACGAGCAGTACTTC	CASSSIGTGYEQYF
TRBJ2-7	TRBV19	once	-	TGTGCCAGTAGTATGGGGAACTCCTACGAGCAGTACTTC	CASSMGNSYEQYF
TRBJ1-1	TRBV2	-	-	TGTGCCAGCAGTGCGTCGGGCCGGACTGAAGCTTTCTTT	CASSASGRTEAFF
TRBJ2-6	TRBV11-2	-	-	TGTGCCAGCAGCTTAGATGTACTAGCAGGTGGGGCCAACGTCCTGACTTTC	CASSLDVLAGGANVLTF
TRBJ2-7	TRBV28	-	TRBD2	TGTGCCAGCAGCCTTACGGGAGGACTAGCGGGAGAGGACGAGCAGTACTTC	CASSLTGGLAGEDEQYF
TRBJ1-5	TRBV2	few	TRBD1	TGTGCCAGCAGGGGACAGAATAGCAATCAGCCCCAGCATTTT	CASRGQNSNQPQHF
TRBJ2-7	TRBV4-3	-	-	TGCGCCAGCAGCCAAGATCACGGGTTCCTCTACGAGCAGTACTTC	CASSQDHGFLYEQYF
TRBJ2-2	TRBV9	few	TRBD2	TGTGCCAGCAGCGCTCCAAGCGGGACCAACACCGGGGAGCTGTTTTTT	CASSAPSGTNTGELFF
TRBJ2-3	TRBV7-9	-	-	TGTGCCAGCACCCCCCCGGCGGACAGCACTACAGATACGCAGTATTTT	CASTPPADSTTDTQYF
TRBJ2-7	TRBV6-5	few	TRBD2	TGTGCCAGCAGGGAGGAGAGCGGGAGTCCCTACGAGCAGTACTTC	CASREESGSPYEQYF
TRBJ1-2	TRBV29-1	-	-	TGCAGCGTTGAACCCAGCTGTGGCTACACCTTC	CSVEPSCGYTF
TRBJ2-7	TRBV10-1	-	TRBD1	TGCCCAATCGGGATCACAGGGGGCCGTTTTTCGGACTCCTACGAGCAGTACTTC	CPIGITGGRFSDSYEQYF
TRBJ1-4	TRBV29-1	-	-	TGCAGCGTTTTGGAGCCTGAAAAACTGTTTTTT	CSVLEPEKLFF
TRBJ2-7	TRBV9	-	-	TGTGCCAGCAGCGAGGGGGTTGGGGCCTACGAGCAGTACTTC	CASSEGVGAYEQYF
TRBJ1-2	TRBV7-8	-	TRBD1	TGTGCCAGCAGCCCCGGGACAGGGGGCGCGGTTAACGGCTACACCTTC	CASSPGTGGAVNGYTF
TRBJ2-7	TRBV7-8	-	-	TGTGCCAGCAGCCGGGCCTACGAGCAGTACTTC	CASSRAYEQYF
TRBJ2-1	TRBV9	-	-	TGTGCCAGCAGCGAGTCTAGCAGCTCCTACAATGAGCAGTTCTTC	CASSESSSSYNEQFF
TRBJ2-1	TRBV4-2	-	-	TGTGCCAGCAGCCAAGATCTACGGTACCTTAACAATGAGCAGTTCTTC	CASSQDLRYLNNEQFF
TRBJ2-1	TRBV7-3	-	TRBD2	TGTGCCAGCAGCCCCCGTCTAGCGGGAGTTGATGAGCAGTTCTTC	CASSPRLAGVDEQFF
TRBJ1-1	TRBV10-3	few	-	TGTGCCATCAGGGGGACGGTTGATGAAGCTTTCTTT	CAIRGTVDEAFF
TRBJ2-5	TRBV7-7	-	-	TGTGCCAGCAGCCCCGGGGTCCAAGAGACCCAGTACTTC	CASSPGVQETQYF
TRBJ2-1	TRBV4-1	-	TRBD1	TGCGCCAGCAGCCCCTCATCAAGGGGGCAGGGGGTCGATGAGCAGTTCTTC	CASSPSSRGQGVDEQFF
TRBJ1-4	TRBV7-8	-	-	TGTGCCAGCAGCTTTCGGTCAACTAATGAAAAACTGTTTTTT	CASSFRSTNEKLFF